These 29 T cell receptor beta chains originate from one sample sequenced in a study of blood T cell repertoires in COVID-19. Clones were sequenced by immunoSEQ multiplex PCR, and TCRdb holds only the in-frame ones, with some missing. Altogether roughly 380,000 clones are present, about 92% being singletons, with the ten largest covering about 3.9%. The sequenced material came from peripheral blood. These receptors all stem from a woman in her sixties with COVID-19, enrolled during active disease.

This chain links TRBV7-3 with TRBJ1-2, with TRBD1 matching 10 bases. The length of the CDR3 is 17 residues. V was clipped by 4 bases and J by 2 bases; unmatched bases: 10. Germline V gene sequence: CDR1 SGHTA, CDR2 FQGTGA. The CDR3 loop is CASSSERTGGRNYGYTF. In DNA form, the CDR3 reads TGTGCCAGCAGCTCAGAACGGACAGGGGGGAGGAACTATGGCTACACCTTC. Full variable domain (remainder filled in from reference TRBV7-3 and TRBJ1-2): GAGVSQTPSNKVTEKGKYVELRCDPISGHTALYWYRQSLGQGPEFLIYFQGTGAADDSGLPNDRFFAVRPEGSVSTLKIQRTERGDSAVYLCASSSERTGGRNYGYTFGSGTRLTVV.

The chain uses TRBV15 and TRBJ1-2; D gene uncertain. The germline V gene encodes CDR1 LNHNV and CDR2 YYDKDF (reference sequence). The CDR3 spans 15 residues. V was pared by 1 base and J by 3 bases, with 12 bases between. CDR3 coding DNA: TGTGCCACCAGCAGAGTAGGTGGCGGTGACTATGGCTACACCTTC. It encodes CATSRVGGGDYGYTF.

J is TRBJ2-3 and V is TRBV6-5, with D hard to call. Trimming took 2 bases from V and 1 from J, leaving 7 bases between them. Germline V gene data show CDR1 as MNHEY and CDR2 as SVGAGI. CDR3 length: 14 residues. The CDR3 bases are TGTGCCAGCAGTTACCGTCGGGGCACAGATACGCAGTATTTT. Translated, it gives CASSYRRGTDTQYF.

The CDR3 sequence: CASSLGTLTGNTIYF. CDR3 nucleotide sequence: TGTGCCAGCAGCTTAGGGACATTAACTGGAAACACCATATATTTT. This chain connects TRBV7-9 to TRBJ1-3; tentatively, D is TRBD1 (5 bases). Germline V lookup: CDR1 SEHNR, CDR2 FQNEAQ (reference sequence). This CDR3 has 15 residues. Trimming took 1 base from V and 2 from J, leaving 9 bases between them. Full variable domain (rest looked up from reference TRBV7-9 and TRBJ1-3): DTGVSQNPRHKITKRGQNVTFRCDPISEHNRLYWYRQTLGQGPEFLTYFQNEAQLEKSRLLSDRFSAERPKGSFSTLEIQRTEQGDSAMYLCASSLGTLTGNTIYFGEGSWLTVV.

This rearrangement joins TRBV19 to TRBJ1-5, with no clear D. This CDR3 is 15 amino acids long. V shed 3 bases and J shed 0 bases, with 9 bases lying between them. CDR1 and CDR2 from the germline V gene are LNHDA and SQIVND (reference sequence). CDR3 sequence (DNA): TGTGCCAGTAGTATTGGGAGTATTAGCAATCAGCCCCAGCATTTT. This translates into CASSIGSISNQPQHF.

This clone was observed once. The chain combines TRBV3-1 (or the pseudogene TRBV3-2) with TRBJ1-2; D call uncertain. Trimming left V 4 bases short and J 7 bases short, with 16 bases between. Per germline, CDR1 LGHDT and CDR2 YNNKEL (reference sequence). This CDR3 spans 14 amino acids. This chain's CDR3 is CASSRPEAFSGYTF. CDR3 nucleotides: TGTGCCAGCAGCCGGCCTGAGGCCTTCTCTGGCTACACCTTC.

This clone is a singleton in its sample. This chain joins TRBV28 and TRBJ1-5; TRBD1 matches 8 bases. The germline V gene encodes CDR1 MDHEN and CDR2 SYDVKM. J gave up 1 base and V 6 bases, and 8 bases lay outside the gene matches. The CDR3 sequence is 16 residues long. As DNA, the CDR3 is TGTGCCAGCAGCCCAACCGGACAGGGCAGCAATCAGCCCCAGCATTTT. Its protein is CASSPTGQGSNQPQHF.

The gene calls are TRBV18 and TRBJ1-4, with TRBD1 as a possible D gene (6 bases). Germline lookup yields CDR1 KGHSH and CDR2 LQKENI. Trimming pared 8 bases from V and 3 bases from J, leaving 16 bases between. The CDR3 has 15 residues. The CDR3 DNA reads TGTGCCAGCGCGCATCAGGGGCCAGCTAATGAAAAACTGTTTTTT. Encoded protein: CASAHQGPANEKLFF. Drawing the rest from reference TRBV18 and TRBJ1-4, the complete variable domain is NAGVMQNPRHLVRRRGQEARLRCSPMKGHSHVYWYRQLPEEGLKFMVYLQKENIIDESGMPKERFSAEFPKEGPSILRIQQVVRGDSAAYFCASAHQGPANEKLFFGSGTQLSVL.

The chain combines TRBV3-1 (or the pseudogene TRBV3-2) with TRBJ1-1; 11 positions agree with TRBD1. The CDR3 is made up of 17 amino acids. Germline assignment: CDR1 LGHDT and CDR2 YNNKEL (reference sequence). With V trimmed by 6 bases and J by 6 bases, 15 bases remained unmatched. The CDR3 loop is CASSLRDRGSREAEAFF. In nucleotides, the CDR3 is TGTGCCAGCAGTCTCCGGGACAGGGGGTCGCGCGAAGCTGAAGCTTTCTTT.

This chain uses TRBV18 with TRBJ2-3, with 7 nucleotides matching TRBD1. J gave up 0 bases and V 6 bases, and 6 bases lay outside the gene matches. Germline V gene data show CDR1 as KGHSH and CDR2 as LQKENI. This CDR3 is built from 15 residues. CDR3 protein: CASSVRDSSTDTQYF. CDR3 DNA: TGTGCCAGCTCGGTCCGGGACAGCAGCACAGATACGCAGTATTTT.

The chain carries TRBV29-1 and TRBJ2-5, with a possible D match to TRBD2 (5 bases). The CDR3 is 13 amino acids. V lost 3 bases and J 0 bases, leaving 8 bases between the germline ends. Looked up from germline, CDR1 is SQVTM and CDR2 is ANQGSEA. CDR3 DNA sequence: TGCAGCGTTGAGCGGGTGTACCAAGAGACCCAGTACTTC. The encoded protein is CSVERVYQETQYF.

The V call is TRBV28, the J call TRBJ1-1; the D gene is possibly TRBD1 (6 bases). The V end was cut by 6 bases, the J end by 1 base, with 12 bases between. Germline V gene data show CDR1 as MDHEN and CDR2 as SYDVKM. There are 14 residues in the CDR3. CDR3 bases: TGTGCCAGCAGGGTGACAGGCACGAACACTGAAGCTTTCTTT. Protein sequence: CASRVTGTNTEAFF.

The V and J genes are TRBV10-2 and TRBJ1-2; TRBD1 matches at 8 bases. The length of the CDR3 is 20 residues. Germline trimming cut 4 bases from V and 3 bases from J; bases unmatched to any gene: 22. Germline loops: CDR1 WSHSY, CDR2 SAAADI. Here the CDR3 reads CASSGTTQPGGLQPDYGYTF. The CDR3, as DNA: TGCGCCAGCAGTGGAACAACCCAGCCAGGGGGCCTACAACCGGACTATGGCTACACCTTC.

This chain's CDR3 is CASSPPGGQETQYF. The CDR3 DNA sequence: TGTGCCAGCAGTCCCCCAGGGGGACAAGAGACCCAGTACTTC. V gene TRBV6-6 combines with J gene TRBJ2-5; TRBD1 matches 7 bases. The V gene's germline CDR1 is MNHNY and CDR2 SVGAGI (reference sequence). Unmatched junction bases numbered 5, after V lost 5 bases and J lost 2 bases. This CDR3 has 14 amino acids.

The gene calls are TRBV5-1 and TRBJ2-3, with 11 bases identical to TRBD2. The CDR3 is 16 amino acids. V lost 4 bases to trimming and J lost 2 bases; unmatched junction nucleotides: 6. Germline V gene lookup returns CDR1 SGHRS and CDR2 YFSETQ. The CDR3 region is CASSPIAGGSTDTQYF. Here the CDR3 DNA reads TGCGCCAGCAGCCCTATAGCGGGGGGGTCCACAGATACGCAGTATTTT.

This chain joins TRBV10-2 and TRBJ1-1, with D possibly TRBD1 on 5 matching bases. V shed 6 bases and J shed 4 bases, with 15 bases lying between them. Germline CDR1 WSHSY, CDR2 SAAADI. This CDR3 contains 14 residues. Written as DNA, the CDR3 is TGCGCCAGCAGCGCCAGGGTTACGGGCACTGAAGCTTTCTTT. It translates to CASSARVTGTEAFF.

This clone was observed a few times. The rearrangement links TRBV4-2 to TRBJ1-2; D gene unclear. The CDR3 has 11 residues. Per the germline V gene, CDR1 is LGHNA and CDR2 is YNFKEQ. V was cut by 6 bases and J by 7 bases, with 9 bases left in between. The CDR3 coding sequence is TGTGCCAGCAGGCAGAGCGGTGGCTACACCTTC. Translation: CASRQSGGYTF.

This clone was observed a few times. V usage is TRBV2 and J usage is TRBJ1-1, with a tentative D call TRBD1 (5 bases). Trimming removed 11 bases from V and 1 base from J, with 14 bases in between. This CDR3 spans 13 amino acids. Per the germline V gene, CDR1 is SNHLY and CDR2 is FYNNEI. CDR3: CALGGRQNTEAFF. CDR3 nucleotides: TGTGCCTTGGGGGGTCGTCAGAACACTGAAGCTTTCTTT. Drawing the rest from reference TRBV2 and TRBJ1-1, the complete variable domain is EPEVTQTPSHQVTQMGQEVILRCVPISNHLYFYWYRQILGQKVEFLVSFYNNEISEKSEIFDDQFSVERPDGSNFTLKIRSTKLEDSAMYFCALGGRQNTEAFFGQGTRLTVV.

The chain joins TRBV7-9 to TRBJ1-6; 11 nucleotides match TRBD1. The V gene's germline CDR1 is SEHNR and CDR2 FQNEAQ (reference sequence). CDR3 length equals 16 residues. The V gene end was trimmed by 8 bases and the J gene end by 4 bases; junction bases not matched to a gene: 7. The CDR3 DNA reads as TGTGCCAGCTTCTCCGGGACAGGGGGGTATAATTCACCCCTCCACTTT. This translates into CASFSGTGGYNSPLHF.

CDR3 loop: CASSLGSIRGTEAFF. CDR3 bases: TGTGCCAGCAGCTTAGGGTCGATCCGGGGCACTGAAGCTTTCTTT. The V call is TRBV13, the J call TRBJ1-1, with D unresolved. The V and J ends lost 0 bases and 4 bases respectively, with 12 bases between them. The CDR3 loop spans 15 amino acids. Germline V gives CDR1 PRHDT, CDR2 FYEKMQ (reference sequence).

J is TRBJ1-4 and V is TRBV5-6; D unresolved. Germline values: CDR1 SGHDT, CDR2 YYEEEE. Trimming pared 3 bases from V and 0 bases from J, leaving 3 bases between. The CDR3 loop spans 13 amino acids. Here the CDR3 reads CASSSATNEKLFF. CDR3 nucleotides: TGTGCCAGCAGCTCTGCAACTAATGAAAAACTGTTTTTT.

The J gene is TRBJ1-5, the V gene TRBV2; no clear D. The CDR3 length is 14 residues. CDR1 is SNHLY and CDR2 is FYNNEI in the germline V gene. Trimming stripped 5 bases from V and 2 bases from J, with 10 bases between. CDR3 sequence reads: CASSTRLGNQPQHF. CDR3 nucleotide sequence: TGTGCCAGCAGTACAAGACTGGGCAATCAGCCCCAGCATTTT.

The chain employs TRBV10-3 and TRBJ1-1; maybe TRBD1 (6 bases). The CDR3 has 13 residues. CDR1 ENHRY and CDR2 SYGVKD come from the germline V gene. V was clipped by 4 bases and J by 3 bases, with 9 bases between them. The CDR3 DNA sequence: TGTGCCATCAGTGCCGACAGGTACACTGAAGCTTTCTTT. It is translated as CAISADRYTEAFF.

The chain has TRBV12-3 or TRBV12-4 and TRBJ1-2; D is ambiguous. The length of the CDR3 is 13 residues. Trimming cost V 6 bases and J 0 bases, with 8 bases left between them. CDR3 nucleotide sequence: TGTGCCAGCAGCTCAGGTCCTAACTATGGCTACACCTTC. Its translation: CASSSGPNYGYTF.

The chain recombines TRBV7-3 with TRBJ1-6, with 11 bases that match TRBD1. Trimming removed 5 bases from V and 8 bases from J; junction bases left unmatched: 5. The CDR3 loop spans 15 amino acids. The germline gives CDR1 SGHTA, CDR2 FQGTGA. CDR3 region: CASSHKGQGDSPLHF. In DNA, the CDR3 is TGTGCCAGCAGCCACAAGGGACAGGGGGATTCACCCCTCCACTTT.

V and J are TRBV7-3 and TRBJ2-7; tentative D call: TRBD1 (6 bases). The CDR3 is 13 residues long. V gave up 1 base and J gave up 3 bases, with 7 bases separating them. Germline loops: CDR1 SGHTA, CDR2 FQGTGA. The CDR3 nucleotides are TGTGCCAGCAGCTTAAACAGGGACTACGAGCAGTACTTC. Protein sequence: CASSLNRDYEQYF. Looking up the rest from reference TRBV7-3 and TRBJ2-7 gives the full variable domain: GAGVSQTPSNKVTEKGKYVELRCDPISGHTALYWYRQSLGQGPEFLIYFQGTGAADDSGLPNDRFFAVRPEGSVSTLKIQRTERGDSAVYLCASSLNRDYEQYFGPGTRLTVT.

This clone was detected only once. This chain joins TRBV6-1 and TRBJ1-1; possible D gene TRBD1, 6 bases. V dropped 2 bases and J dropped 1 base, with 14 bases sitting between them. In germline, CDR1 is MNHNS, CDR2 SASEGT. The CDR3 is made up of 16 amino acids. DNA for the CDR3: TGTGCCAGCAGTGAAAGGACAGCCAGATCGAACACTGAAGCTTTCTTT. Translated, it gives CASSERTARSNTEAFF.

This rearrangement joins TRBV3-1 (or the pseudogene TRBV3-2) to TRBJ2-3, with unresolved D. V was clipped by 4 bases and J by 4 bases, with 9 bases between them. The germline gives CDR1 LGHDT, CDR2 YNNKEL (reference sequence). The CDR3 is 13 residues long. The DNA of the CDR3 is TGTGCCAGCAGCCCGAACCGGGCAGATACGCAGTATTTT. Its translation is CASSPNRADTQYF.

This clone was found once. J is TRBJ2-7 and V is TRBV28; D may be TRBD1 (6 bases). The CDR3 contains 12 residues. In germline, CDR1 is MDHEN, CDR2 SYDVKM. Trimming shortened V by 6 bases and J by 11 bases, and 17 bases separated the two germline ends. The CDR3 DNA reads as TGTGCCAGCAGCCAGCCAGGGGCCTACGAGTACTTC. It encodes CASSQPGAYEYF. The full variable domain, its missing parts supplied by reference TRBV28 and TRBJ2-7, is DVKVTQSSRYLVKRTGEKVFLECVQDMDHENMFWYRQDPGLGLRLIYFSYDVKMKEKGDIPEGYSVSREKKERFSLILESASTNQTSMYLCASSQPGAYEYFGPGTRLTVT.